The rows below give T cell receptor beta chains drawn from one sample of a study of early T cells in non-severe SARS-CoV-2 infection. MiXCR, run by TCRdb on the 5' RACE reads, gives a single entry per CDR3 protein. Here the sample spans fewer than 85,000 distinct CDR3 sequences, approximately 15% being singletons. The sequenced sample was whole blood. The source is an adult who was a healthcare worker with PCR-confirmed SARS-CoV-2 infection or an uninfected control (not recorded which). CDR3s include the opening cysteine and the closing phenylalanine or tryptophan. Fields, in order: V gene, clone size, J gene, D gene, CDR3 DNA, CDR3 protein. The D gene is left open where the match is weak. The size of a clone is reported for some rows only, either as once, few or many, or as a class for expanded clones.

V: TRBV6-2/TRBV6-3; size: -; J: TRBJ1-5; D: -; DNA: TGTGCCAGCAGAGCGGACATCGATAGCAATCAGCCCCAGCATTTT; CDR3: CASRADIDSNQPQHF
V: TRBV7-6; size: -; J: TRBJ2-3; D: -; DNA: TGTGCCAGCAGCTTAGGTAGTAGCCGAGATACGCAGTATTTT; CDR3: CASSLGSSRDTQYF
V: TRBV4-1; size: many; J: TRBJ2-2; D: -; DNA: TGCGCCAGCAGCCAACCCTTGTCCACCGGGGAGCTGTTTTTT; CDR3: CASSQPLSTGELFF
V: TRBV27; size: few; J: TRBJ2-1; D: -; DNA: TGTGCCAGCAGCACCAGACACCTCAGTGAGCAGTTCTTC; CDR3: CASSTRHLSEQFF
V: TRBV6-2/TRBV6-3; size: once; J: TRBJ2-3; D: -; DNA: TGTGCCAGCGGAGGGAACACAGATACGCAGTATTTT; CDR3: CASGGNTDTQYF
V: TRBV29-1; size: medium-sized; J: TRBJ2-1; D: TRBD2; DNA: TGCAGCGGCTCCGGGACTAGCGTCAATGAGCAGTTCTTC; CDR3: CSGSGTSVNEQFF
V: TRBV15; size: few; J: TRBJ2-7; D: -; DNA: TGTGCCACCAGCAGAGAAGGGGTCGAGCAGTACTTC; CDR3: CATSREGVEQYF
V: TRBV20-1; size: few; J: TRBJ1-2; D: -; DNA: TGCAGTGCTAGCCCTGGACAGCTAGCTAACTATGGCTACACCTTC; CDR3: CSASPGQLANYGYTF
V: TRBV10-3; size: many; J: TRBJ1-6; D: -; DNA: TGTGCCATCAGTTCGGACAGCTATAATTCACCCCTCCACTTT; CDR3: CAISSDSYNSPLHF
V: TRBV11-3; size: -; J: TRBJ2-6; D: -; DNA: TGTGCCAGCAGCTTAGGTGGGGGCGCCGGGGCCAACGTCCTGACTTTC; CDR3: CASSLGGGAGANVLTF
V: TRBV30; size: many; J: TRBJ2-3; D: -; DNA: TGTGCCTTGGACAAGTCCACAGATACGCAGTATTTT; CDR3: CALDKSTDTQYF
V: TRBV3-1; size: -; J: TRBJ1-6; D: TRBD1; DNA: TGTGCCAGCAGTGAGACCCAGGGGGTCGGTTCACCCCTCCACTTT; CDR3: CASSETQGVGSPLHF
V: TRBV2; size: many; J: TRBJ1-3; D: -; DNA: TGTGCCAGCAGTGTTGAGGGCATTCTCTCTGGAAACACCATATATTTT; CDR3: CASSVEGILSGNTIYF
V: TRBV7-9; size: medium-sized; J: TRBJ1-1; D: -; DNA: TGTGCCAGCAGCTCCTCCAACACAGACACTGAAGCTTTCTTT; CDR3: CASSSSNTDTEAFF
V: TRBV6-1; size: many; J: TRBJ1-5; D: -; DNA: TGTGCCAGCATCCAGGACACCCCCAATCAGCCCCAGCATTTT; CDR3: CASIQDTPNQPQHF
V: TRBV7-8; size: many; J: TRBJ1-4; D: -; DNA: TGTGCCAGCACCATAATATTGGGTGAAAAACTGTTTTTT; CDR3: CASTIILGEKLFF
V: TRBV10-3; size: many; J: TRBJ1-2; D: TRBD1; DNA: TGTGCCACCACGCCGGACAGGAGCTATGGCTACACCTTC; CDR3: CATTPDRSYGYTF
V: TRBV5-1; size: many; J: TRBJ2-3; D: TRBD2; DNA: TGCGCCAGCAGCTTGGGGATGGGGACTAGCGGGAGCACAGATACGCAGTATTTT; CDR3: CASSLGMGTSGSTDTQYF
V: TRBV6-5; size: few; J: TRBJ2-7; D: -; DNA: TGTGCCAGCCGTCGTTCGGGACAACTTACCAGCTCCTACGAGCAGTACTTC; CDR3: CASRRSGQLTSSYEQYF
V: TRBV11-2; size: many; J: TRBJ2-3; D: -; DNA: TGTGCCAGCAGCCGTAGGGGGGCCACCACAGATACGCAGTATTTT; CDR3: CASSRRGATTDTQYF
V: TRBV2; size: few; J: TRBJ1-5; D: -; DNA: TGTGCCAGCAGCGGACGGGGCGGTGGCAATCAGCCCCAGCATTTT; CDR3: CASSGRGGGNQPQHF
V: TRBV20-1; size: -; J: TRBJ2-7; D: TRBD2; DNA: TGCAGTGCTCCGCCAACTAGCTCGGGGGGGCCCGAGCAGTACTTC; CDR3: CSAPPTSSGGPEQYF
V: TRBV20-1; size: many; J: TRBJ1-1; D: -; DNA: TGCAGTGCTAGAGACCTCAGGGGCGGAACTGAAGCTTTCTTT; CDR3: CSARDLRGGTEAFF
V: TRBV29-1; size: few; J: TRBJ1-2; D: -; DNA: TGCAGCGTTGACGCCTTTAACTATGGCTACACCTTC; CDR3: CSVDAFNYGYTF
V: TRBV4-3; size: -; J: TRBJ2-7; D: -; DNA: TGCGCCAGCAGCCAAGGGGGGCGCGGGGTGGTACCCTACGAGCAGTACTTC; CDR3: CASSQGGRGVVPYEQYF
V: TRBV9; size: few; J: TRBJ2-7; D: -; DNA: TGTGCCAGCAGCGTAGGGGCAGCCTACGAGCAGTACTTC; CDR3: CASSVGAAYEQYF
V: TRBV5-6; size: few; J: TRBJ1-6; D: -; DNA: TGTGCCAGCAGCTTCCTTGGAAGATTAGCAGACCCCGACCTCCACTTT; CDR3: CASSFLGRLADPDLHF
V: TRBV12-3/TRBV12-4; size: few; J: TRBJ2-5; D: TRBD1; DNA: TGTGCCTCATCACAGGGGGCACGGGAGACCCAGTACTTC; CDR3: CASSQGARETQYF
V: TRBV18; size: -; J: TRBJ1-2; D: -; DNA: TGTGCCAGCTCACCACTTGGACAGCTTTCTAACTATGGCTACACCTTC; CDR3: CASSPLGQLSNYGYTF
V: TRBV7-2; size: many; J: TRBJ2-5; D: TRBD2; DNA: TGTGCCAGCAGCTTAGAGCTAGCGGGGGTAGAGACCCAGTACTTC; CDR3: CASSLELAGVETQYF
V: TRBV12-3/TRBV12-4; size: -; J: TRBJ1-6; D: -; DNA: TGTGCCAGCAGTTTCCGGGGGAAGTCACCCCTCCACTTT; CDR3: CASSFRGKSPLHF
V: TRBV5-4; size: few; J: TRBJ2-5; D: TRBD2; DNA: TGTGCCAGCAGCTTAAGGGCAGCGGGGGGACGGACCCAGTACTTC; CDR3: CASSLRAAGGRTQYF
V: TRBV12-3/TRBV12-4; size: -; J: TRBJ1-2; D: TRBD1; DNA: TGTGCCAGCAGTTGGGACAGCAACTATGGCTACACCTTC; CDR3: CASSWDSNYGYTF
V: TRBV2; size: many; J: TRBJ2-2; D: TRBD1; DNA: TGTGCCAGCAGTATAACAGGGGCCGACACCGGGGAGCTGTTTTTT; CDR3: CASSITGADTGELFF
V: TRBV11-2; size: many; J: TRBJ2-2; D: -; DNA: TGTGCCAGCGTGGGCCGAGCGGGCTCGAACACCGGGGAGCTGTTTTTT; CDR3: CASVGRAGSNTGELFF
V: TRBV25-1; size: many; J: TRBJ2-5; D: -; DNA: TGTGCCAGCAGTGAATGGTGGGCAGGGTCGGAGGGAGAGACCCAGTACTTC; CDR3: CASSEWWAGSEGETQYF
V: TRBV20-1; size: -; J: TRBJ1-1; D: -; DNA: TGCAGTGCTAGAGCCCTTGGGGGGAACTCTGAAGCTTTCTTT; CDR3: CSARALGGNSEAFF
V: TRBV20-1; size: many; J: TRBJ2-3; D: -; DNA: TGCAGTGCTAGTAGTGGGGAGAATACGCAGTATTTT; CDR3: CSASSGENTQYF
V: TRBV14; size: few; J: TRBJ2-7; D: TRBD2; DNA: TGTGCCAGCAGCCACGAATGGCGGGGGGCTATCTACGAGCAGTACTTC; CDR3: CASSHEWRGAIYEQYF
V: TRBV7-2; size: -; J: TRBJ2-5; D: TRBD2; DNA: TGTGCCAGCAGCTTAAGTCCCAGCGGGGGACAAGAGACCCAGTACTTC; CDR3: CASSLSPSGGQETQYF
V: TRBV4-1; size: few; J: TRBJ1-1; D: -; DNA: TGCGCCAGCAGCCAAGATGAACAGGTCAACACTGAAGCTTTCTTT; CDR3: CASSQDEQVNTEAFF
V: TRBV7-2; size: many; J: TRBJ2-1; D: TRBD2; DNA: TGTGCCAGCAGCCTGCTACGCGGGGGGGCCGGGAATGAGCAGTTCTTC; CDR3: CASSLLRGGAGNEQFF
V: TRBV7-6; size: -; J: TRBJ1-1; D: TRBD1; DNA: TGTGCCAGCAGCGGGACAGAGAACACTGAAGCTTTCTTT; CDR3: CASSGTENTEAFF
V: TRBV6-5; size: many; J: TRBJ1-6; D: -; DNA: TGTGCCAGCAGGTTCAGCTCCTATAATTCACCCCTCCACTTT; CDR3: CASRFSSYNSPLHF
V: TRBV5-6; size: -; J: TRBJ2-3; D: -; DNA: TGTGCCAGCACCGGGACTTCCAATACGCAGTATTTT; CDR3: CASTGTSNTQYF
V: TRBV9; size: few; J: TRBJ1-5; D: -; DNA: TGTGCCAGCAGCGCCTATAGCAATCAGCCCCAGCATTTT; CDR3: CASSAYSNQPQHF
V: TRBV14; size: few; J: TRBJ1-3; D: -; DNA: TGTGCCAGCAGCGGACGGCCATCTGGAAACACCATATATTTT; CDR3: CASSGRPSGNTIYF
V: TRBV5-1; size: -; J: TRBJ2-5; D: -; DNA: TGCGCCAGCAGCTTGGAAGGGTTGGGGGCCCGGGAGACCCAGTACTTC; CDR3: CASSLEGLGARETQYF
V: TRBV11-1; size: few; J: TRBJ2-7; D: -; DNA: TGTGCCAGCAGCTTTGGGGGATACGAGCAGTACTTC; CDR3: CASSFGGYEQYF
V: TRBV6-5; size: many; J: TRBJ2-5; D: TRBD2; DNA: TGTGCCAGCAGCCGTAGCGGGGGGGCGGGAGAGACCCAGTACTTC; CDR3: CASSRSGGAGETQYF
V: TRBV7-2; size: many; J: TRBJ1-1; D: -; DNA: TGTGCCAGCAGCAAGAACACTGAAGCTTTCTTT; CDR3: CASSKNTEAFF
V: TRBV5-1; size: -; J: TRBJ1-1; D: -; DNA: TGCGCCAGCAGCCCCGCCCCAAAGGGTCCCGACACTGAAGCTTTCTTT; CDR3: CASSPAPKGPDTEAFF
V: TRBV6-4; size: many; J: TRBJ1-5; D: -; DNA: TGTGCCAGCACCATGGCCGGGGACCAGCCCCAGCATTTT; CDR3: CASTMAGDQPQHF
V: TRBV7-6; size: -; J: TRBJ1-3; D: -; DNA: TGTGCCAGCAGCTTAGCAGACGGCTCTGGAAACACCATATATTTT; CDR3: CASSLADGSGNTIYF
V: TRBV6-2/TRBV6-3; size: -; J: TRBJ2-1; D: TRBD2; DNA: TGTGCCAGCAGTTACTTTAGGGAAGCGGGGGGGCAAAGATCGGGTGAGCAGTTCTTC; CDR3: CASSYFREAGGQRSGEQFF
V: TRBV4-2; size: -; J: TRBJ2-1; D: -; DNA: TGTGCCAGCAGCCAAGATCTCAGGGACCCGGAGCAGTTCTTC; CDR3: CASSQDLRDPEQFF
V: TRBV10-3; size: once; J: TRBJ1-1; D: -; DNA: TGTGCCATCAGTGGGACAGTGAACACTGAAGCTTTCTTT; CDR3: CAISGTVNTEAFF
V: TRBV5-1; size: -; J: TRBJ2-1; D: -; DNA: TGCGACAGCAGCTTGCAAAGTGGGGTCTCCTACAATGAGCAGTTCTTC; CDR3: CDSSLQSGVSYNEQFF
V: TRBV15; size: many; J: TRBJ2-5; D: -; DNA: TGTGCCACCAGCAGAGGGGTTAGCCGTGAGACCCAGTACTTC; CDR3: CATSRGVSRETQYF